This TCR beta chain is from a study of T cell responses to AZD1222 COVID-19 vaccine. Study-level results: All repertoire sampling was performed exclusively after the peak T cell response. Breadth and depth of Spike-specific TCRs rose after two AZD1222 doses. There were mostly white British donors and more females than males, and clonal diversity was possibly underestimated.

Worth noting for this clone: Its antigen is as yet unknown.

Pooled in the analysis were second doses at about 4 or about 12 weeks. The protocol was immunoSEQ multiplex PCR, while the TCRdb copy is restricted to in-frame clones and leaves out a portion. The data hold 95,000 to 150,000 clones, with 80% to 90% observed a single time. Germline V gene lookup returns CDR1 KGHSH and CDR2 LQKENI. V was shortened by 0 bases and J by 11 bases, with 8 bases between the two germline ends. The CDR3 runs to 13 residues. V and J are TRBV18 and TRBJ1-6, with D unclear. The clonotype originates from an adult who received the AZD1222 COVID-19 vaccine. Source: peripheral blood, taken 28 days after the second AZD1222 dose. The CDR3 DNA is TGTGCCAGCTCACCACCGGTGGAGGCACCCCTCCACTTT. Amino acid sequence: CASSPPVEAPLHF.